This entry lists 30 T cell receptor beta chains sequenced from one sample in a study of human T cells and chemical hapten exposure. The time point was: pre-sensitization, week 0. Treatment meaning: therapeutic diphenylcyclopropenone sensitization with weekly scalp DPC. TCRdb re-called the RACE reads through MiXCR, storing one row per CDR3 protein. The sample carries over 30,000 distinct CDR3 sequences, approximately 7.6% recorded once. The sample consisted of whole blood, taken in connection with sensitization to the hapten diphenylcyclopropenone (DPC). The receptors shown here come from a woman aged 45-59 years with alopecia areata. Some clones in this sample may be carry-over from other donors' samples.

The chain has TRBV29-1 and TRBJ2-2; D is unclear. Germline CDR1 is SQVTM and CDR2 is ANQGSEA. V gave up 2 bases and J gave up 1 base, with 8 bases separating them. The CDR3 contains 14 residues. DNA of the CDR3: TGCAGCGTTGAAAGTCGACAGAACACCGGGGAGCTGTTTTTT. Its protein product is CSVESRQNTGELFF.

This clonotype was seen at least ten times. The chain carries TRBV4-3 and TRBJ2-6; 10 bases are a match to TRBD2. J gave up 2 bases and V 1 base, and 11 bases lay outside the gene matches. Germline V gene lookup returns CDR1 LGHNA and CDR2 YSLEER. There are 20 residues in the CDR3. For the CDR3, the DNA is TGCGCCAGCAGCCAAGTCCCCCTTTCTAGCGGGAGTACTGGGGCCAACGTCCTGACTTTC. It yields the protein CASSQVPLSSGSTGANVLTF.

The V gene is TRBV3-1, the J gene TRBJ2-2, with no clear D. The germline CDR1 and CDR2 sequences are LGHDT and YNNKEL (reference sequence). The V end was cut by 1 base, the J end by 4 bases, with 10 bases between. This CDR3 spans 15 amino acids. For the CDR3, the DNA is TGTGCCAGCAGCCAAGGAAGAGGCGTCACCGGGGAGCTGTTTTTT. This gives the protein CASSQGRGVTGELFF.

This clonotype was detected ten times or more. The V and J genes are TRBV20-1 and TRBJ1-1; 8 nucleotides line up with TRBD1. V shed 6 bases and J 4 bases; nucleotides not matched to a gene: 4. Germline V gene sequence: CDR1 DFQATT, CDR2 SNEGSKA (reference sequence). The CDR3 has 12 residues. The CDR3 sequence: CSATDRGTEAFF. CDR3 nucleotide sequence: TGCAGTGCCACAGACAGGGGCACTGAAGCTTTCTTT.

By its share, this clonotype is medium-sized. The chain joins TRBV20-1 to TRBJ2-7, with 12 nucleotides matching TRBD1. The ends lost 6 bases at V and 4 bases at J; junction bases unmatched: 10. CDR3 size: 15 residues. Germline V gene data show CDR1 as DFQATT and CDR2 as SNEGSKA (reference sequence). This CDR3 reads CSAAGTGGKSYEQYF. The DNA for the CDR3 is TGCAGTGCCGCGGGGACAGGGGGCAAGAGTTACGAGCAGTACTTC.

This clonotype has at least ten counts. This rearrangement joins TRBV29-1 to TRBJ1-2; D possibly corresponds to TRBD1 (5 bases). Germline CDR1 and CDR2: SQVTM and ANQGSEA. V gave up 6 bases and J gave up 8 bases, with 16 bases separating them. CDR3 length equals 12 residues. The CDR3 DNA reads TGCAGCGTCCCCGGTGGGGGATGGGGCTACACCTTC. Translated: CSVPGGGWGYTF.

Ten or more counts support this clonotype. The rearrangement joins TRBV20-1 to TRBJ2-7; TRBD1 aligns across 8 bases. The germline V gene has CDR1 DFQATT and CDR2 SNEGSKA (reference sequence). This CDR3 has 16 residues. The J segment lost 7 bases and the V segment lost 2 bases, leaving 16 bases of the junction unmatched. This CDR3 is CSARRTGTGREAEQYF. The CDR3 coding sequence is TGCAGTGCTAGACGTACGGGGACAGGCCGGGAAGCGGAGCAGTACTTC.

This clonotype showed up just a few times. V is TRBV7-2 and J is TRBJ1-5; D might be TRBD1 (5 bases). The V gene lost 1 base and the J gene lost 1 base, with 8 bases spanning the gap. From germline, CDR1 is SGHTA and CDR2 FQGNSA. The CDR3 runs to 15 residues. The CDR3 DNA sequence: TGTGCCAGCAGCTTAGGGTCAGGGAGCAATCAGCCCCAGCATTTT. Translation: CASSLGSGSNQPQHF. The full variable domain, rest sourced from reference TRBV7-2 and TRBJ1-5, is GAGVSQSPSNKVTEKGKDVELRCDPISGHTALYWYRQSLGQGLEFLIYFQGNSAPDKSGLPSDRFSAERTGGSVSTLTIQRTQQEDSAVYLCASSLGSGSNQPQHFGDGTRLSIL.

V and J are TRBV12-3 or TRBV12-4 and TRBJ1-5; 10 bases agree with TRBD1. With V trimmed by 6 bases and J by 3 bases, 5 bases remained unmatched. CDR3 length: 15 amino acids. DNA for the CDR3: TGTGCCAGCAGACCGGGGACAGGGGACAATCAGCCCCAGCATTTT. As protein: CASRPGTGDNQPQHF.

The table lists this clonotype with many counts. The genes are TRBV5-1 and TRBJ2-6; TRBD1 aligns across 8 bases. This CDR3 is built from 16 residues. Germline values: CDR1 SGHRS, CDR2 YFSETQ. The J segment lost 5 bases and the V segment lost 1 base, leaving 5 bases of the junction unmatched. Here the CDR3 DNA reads TGCGCCAGCAGCTTGCTTCAGGGGGCGCGGGCCAACGTCCTGACTTTC. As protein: CASSLLQGARANVLTF.

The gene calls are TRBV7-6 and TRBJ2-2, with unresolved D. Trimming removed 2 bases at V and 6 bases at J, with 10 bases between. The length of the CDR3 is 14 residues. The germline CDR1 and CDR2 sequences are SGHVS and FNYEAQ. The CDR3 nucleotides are TGTGCCAGCAGCTTACTTTTCGGTCCCGGGGAGCTGTTTTTT. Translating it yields CASSLLFGPGELFF.

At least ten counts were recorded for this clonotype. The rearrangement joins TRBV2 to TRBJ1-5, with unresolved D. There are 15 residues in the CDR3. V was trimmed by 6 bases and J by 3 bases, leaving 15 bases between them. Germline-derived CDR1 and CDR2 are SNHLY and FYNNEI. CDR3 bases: TGTGCCAGCAGGGCTTTGGGCGGCAACAATCAGCCCCAGCATTTT. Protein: CASRALGGNNQPQHF. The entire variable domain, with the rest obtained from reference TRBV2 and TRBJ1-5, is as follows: EPEVTQTPSHQVTQMGQEVILRCVPISNHLYFYWYRQILGQKVEFLVSFYNNEISEKSEIFDDQFSVERPDGSNFTLKIRSTKLEDSAMYFCASRALGGNNQPQHFGDGTRLSIL.

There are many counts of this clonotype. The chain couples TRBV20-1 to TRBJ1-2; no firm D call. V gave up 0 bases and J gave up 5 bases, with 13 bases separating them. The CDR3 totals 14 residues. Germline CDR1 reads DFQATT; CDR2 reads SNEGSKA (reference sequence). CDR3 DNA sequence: TGCAGTGCTAGAGATCCCAACTCCCGGTATGGCTACACCTTC. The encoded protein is CSARDPNSRYGYTF.

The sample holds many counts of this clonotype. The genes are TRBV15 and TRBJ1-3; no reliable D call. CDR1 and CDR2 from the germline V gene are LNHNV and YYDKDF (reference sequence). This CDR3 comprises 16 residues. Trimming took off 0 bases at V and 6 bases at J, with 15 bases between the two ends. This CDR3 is CATSRDAEESPNTIYF. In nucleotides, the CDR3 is TGTGCCACCAGCAGAGATGCGGAAGAGTCACCAAACACCATATATTTT. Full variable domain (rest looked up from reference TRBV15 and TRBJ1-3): DAMVIQNPRYQVTQFGKPVTLSCSQTLNHNVMYWYQQKSSQAPKLLFHYYDKDFNNEADTPDNFQSRRPNTSFCFLDIRSPGLGDTAMYLCATSRDAEESPNTIYFGEGSWLTVV.

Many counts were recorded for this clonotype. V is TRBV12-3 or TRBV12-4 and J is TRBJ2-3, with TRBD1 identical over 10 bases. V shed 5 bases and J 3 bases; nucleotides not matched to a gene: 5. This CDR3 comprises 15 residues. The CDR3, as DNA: TGTGCCAGCAGTCGACAGGGGGCGCGAACAGATACGCAGTATTTT. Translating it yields CASSRQGARTDTQYF.

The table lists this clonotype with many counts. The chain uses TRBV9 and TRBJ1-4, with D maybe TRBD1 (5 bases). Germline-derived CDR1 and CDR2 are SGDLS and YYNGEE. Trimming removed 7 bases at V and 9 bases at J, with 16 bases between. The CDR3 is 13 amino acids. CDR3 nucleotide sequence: TGTGCCAGCTGGCGGGGGAGGAGGAAAAAACTGTTTTTT. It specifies CASWRGRRKKLFF. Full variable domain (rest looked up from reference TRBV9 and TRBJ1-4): DSGVTQTPKHLITATGQRVTLRCSPRSGDLSVYWYQQSLDQGLQFLIQYYNGEERAKGNILERFSAQQFPDLHSELNLSSLELGDSALYFCASWRGRRKKLFFGSGTQLSVL.

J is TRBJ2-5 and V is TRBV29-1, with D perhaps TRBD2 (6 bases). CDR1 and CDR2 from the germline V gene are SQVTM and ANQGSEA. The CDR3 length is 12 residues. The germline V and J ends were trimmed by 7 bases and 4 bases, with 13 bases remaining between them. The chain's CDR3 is CSALGLIETQYF. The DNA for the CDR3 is TGCAGCGCCTTGGGACTCATAGAGACCCAGTACTTC.

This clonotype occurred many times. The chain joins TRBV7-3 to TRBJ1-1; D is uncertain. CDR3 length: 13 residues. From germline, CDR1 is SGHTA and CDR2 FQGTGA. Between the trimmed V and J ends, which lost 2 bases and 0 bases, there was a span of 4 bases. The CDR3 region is CASSLDLNTEAFF. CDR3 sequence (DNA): TGTGCCAGCAGCTTAGACCTGAACACTGAAGCTTTCTTT.

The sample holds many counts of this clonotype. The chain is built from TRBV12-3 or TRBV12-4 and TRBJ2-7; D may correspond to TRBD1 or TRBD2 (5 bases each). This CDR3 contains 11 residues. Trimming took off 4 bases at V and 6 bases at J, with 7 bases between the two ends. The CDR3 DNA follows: TGTGCCAGCAGTTGGGGGAGCGAGCAGTACTTC. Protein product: CASSWGSEQYF.

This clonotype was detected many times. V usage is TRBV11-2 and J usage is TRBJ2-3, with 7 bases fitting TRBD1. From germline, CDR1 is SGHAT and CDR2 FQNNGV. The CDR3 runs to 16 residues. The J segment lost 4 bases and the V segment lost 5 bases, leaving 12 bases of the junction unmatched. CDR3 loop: CASSPTGPPSADTQYF. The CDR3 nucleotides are TGTGCCAGCAGCCCGACAGGGCCTCCCAGCGCAGATACGCAGTATTTT.

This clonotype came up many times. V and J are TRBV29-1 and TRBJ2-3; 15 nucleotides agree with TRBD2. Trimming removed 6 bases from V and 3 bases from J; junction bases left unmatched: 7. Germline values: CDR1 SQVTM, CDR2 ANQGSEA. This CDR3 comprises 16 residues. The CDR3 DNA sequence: TGCAGCGTCGAGGGACTAGCGGGAGGTAGTACAGATACGCAGTATTTT. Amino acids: CSVEGLAGGSTDTQYF.

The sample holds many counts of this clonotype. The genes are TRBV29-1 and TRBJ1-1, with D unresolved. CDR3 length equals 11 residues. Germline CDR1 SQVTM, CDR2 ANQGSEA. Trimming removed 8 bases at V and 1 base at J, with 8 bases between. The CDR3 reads CSMRGNTEAFF. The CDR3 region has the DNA TGCAGCATGCGGGGGAACACTGAAGCTTTCTTT.

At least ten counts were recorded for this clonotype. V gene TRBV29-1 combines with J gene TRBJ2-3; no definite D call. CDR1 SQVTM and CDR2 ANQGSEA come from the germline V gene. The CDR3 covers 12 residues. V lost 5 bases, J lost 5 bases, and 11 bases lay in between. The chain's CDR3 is CSVLVGLDTQYF. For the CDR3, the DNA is TGCAGCGTTCTGGTAGGGTTAGATACGCAGTATTTT.

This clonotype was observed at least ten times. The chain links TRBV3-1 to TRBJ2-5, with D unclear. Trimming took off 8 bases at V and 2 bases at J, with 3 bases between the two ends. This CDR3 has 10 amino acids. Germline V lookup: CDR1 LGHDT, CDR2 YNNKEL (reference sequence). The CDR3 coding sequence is TGTGCCAGCGAACAAGAGACCCAGTACTTC. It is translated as CASEQETQYF.

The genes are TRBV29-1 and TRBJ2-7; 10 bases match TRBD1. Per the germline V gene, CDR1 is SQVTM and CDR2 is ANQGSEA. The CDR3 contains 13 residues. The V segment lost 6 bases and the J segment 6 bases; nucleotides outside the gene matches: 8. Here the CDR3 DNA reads TGCAGCGTCATGACAGGGGGCATTCCCGAGCAGTACTTC. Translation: CSVMTGGIPEQYF.

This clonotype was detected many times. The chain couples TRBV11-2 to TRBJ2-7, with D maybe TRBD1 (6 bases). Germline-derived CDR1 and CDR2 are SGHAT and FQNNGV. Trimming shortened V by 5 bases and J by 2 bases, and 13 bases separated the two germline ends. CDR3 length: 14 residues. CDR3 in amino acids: CASSRDRTTYEQYF. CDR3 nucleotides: TGTGCCAGCAGCCGTGACAGGACCACCTACGAGCAGTACTTC.

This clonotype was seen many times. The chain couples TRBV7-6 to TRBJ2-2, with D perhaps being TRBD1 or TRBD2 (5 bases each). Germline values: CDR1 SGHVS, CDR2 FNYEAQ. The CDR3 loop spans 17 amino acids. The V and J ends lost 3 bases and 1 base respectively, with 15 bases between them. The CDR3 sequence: CASSLAPGTLNTGELFF. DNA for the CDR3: TGTGCCAGCAGCTTGGCCCCCGGGACCCTGAACACCGGGGAGCTGTTTTTT.

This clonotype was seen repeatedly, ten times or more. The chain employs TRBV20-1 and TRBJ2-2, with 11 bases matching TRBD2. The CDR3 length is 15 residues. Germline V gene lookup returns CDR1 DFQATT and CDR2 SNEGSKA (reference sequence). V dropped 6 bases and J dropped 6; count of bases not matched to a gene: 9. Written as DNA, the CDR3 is TGCAGTGCCCCAGAGATAGCGGGAGGGGCCGGGGAGCTGTTTTTT. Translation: CSAPEIAGGAGELFF.

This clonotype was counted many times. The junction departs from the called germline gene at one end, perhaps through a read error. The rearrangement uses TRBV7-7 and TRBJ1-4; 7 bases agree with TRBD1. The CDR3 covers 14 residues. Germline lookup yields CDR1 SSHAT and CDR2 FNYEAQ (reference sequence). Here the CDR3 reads CASNIHRGTEKLFF. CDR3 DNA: TGTGCTAGCAACATCCACAGGGGCACGGAAAAACTGTTTTTT.

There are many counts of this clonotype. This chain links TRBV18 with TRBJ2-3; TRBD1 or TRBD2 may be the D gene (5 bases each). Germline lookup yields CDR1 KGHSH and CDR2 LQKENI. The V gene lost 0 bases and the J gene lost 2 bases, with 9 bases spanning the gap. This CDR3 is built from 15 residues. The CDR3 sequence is CASSPPGTATDTQYF. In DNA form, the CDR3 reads TGTGCCAGCTCACCACCCGGGACCGCCACAGATACGCAGTATTTT.